The rows below give T cell receptor beta chains drawn from one sample of a study of cytomegalovirus exposure and HLA in healthy donors. Sequenced by immunoSEQ multiplex PCR; TCRdb stores in-frame clones only, minus some. The sample contains roughly 170,000 clones, 75% to 85% of which appear only once. Specimen: PBMCs. Receptors were obtained from a female donor in good health and CMV-seronegative. Each CDR3 is given with its conserved first and last residue. The order of the fields is CDR3 DNA, CDR3 protein, CDR3 length, V gene, D gene, clone size, J gene. A D gene is named only where the DNA matches it firmly. For some rows the clone size is stated as once, few or many, or as a class when expanded; others skip it.

CDR3nt: TGTGCCAGCAGCCAGGACAGGGTAGGAAACACCATATATTTT
CDR3aa: CASSQDRVGNTIYF
len: 14
v_gene: TRBV4-2
d_gene: TRBD1
abundance: few
j_gene: TRBJ1-3

CDR3nt: TGTGCCAGCAGCTTGGGAATAAGGGGAGGGCGGGAGACCCAGTACTTC
CDR3aa: CASSLGIRGGRETQYF
len: 16
v_gene: TRBV7-2
d_gene: TRBD2
abundance: .
j_gene: TRBJ2-5

CDR3nt: TGTGCCTGGAGTGTAAACCCGGGGGGCTACACCTTC
CDR3aa: CAWSVNPGGYTF
len: 12
v_gene: TRBV30
d_gene: .
abundance: few
j_gene: TRBJ1-2

CDR3nt: TGCGCCAGCAGCCAAGGACAGGGACCCGTCTCTGGGGCCAACGTCCTGACTTTC
CDR3aa: CASSQGQGPVSGANVLTF
len: 18
v_gene: TRBV4-1
d_gene: TRBD1
abundance: once
j_gene: TRBJ2-6

CDR3nt: TGCAGCGTCGGGGAAACCCACTTAGGGGAGCAGTACTTC
CDR3aa: CSVGETHLGEQYF
len: 13
v_gene: TRBV29-1
d_gene: .
abundance: .
j_gene: TRBJ2-7

CDR3nt: TGTGCCAGCAGTCGCGGGTGGGGACTAGCGTCATTGCATGAGCAGTTCTTC
CDR3aa: CASSRGWGLASLHEQFF
len: 17
v_gene: TRBV7-9
d_gene: TRBD2
abundance: once
j_gene: TRBJ2-1

CDR3nt: TGTGCCAGCAGTTCCGGACAGGTCTACGAGCAGTACTTC
CDR3aa: CASSSGQVYEQYF
len: 13
v_gene: TRBV27
d_gene: TRBD1
abundance: .
j_gene: TRBJ2-7

CDR3nt: TGCGCCAGCGGAACAGGGAGCTCCTACAATGAGCAGTTCTTC
CDR3aa: CASGTGSSYNEQFF
len: 14
v_gene: TRBV4-3
d_gene: .
abundance: once
j_gene: TRBJ2-1

CDR3nt: TGTGCCAGCTCACCACCGTTTCGGCAAGAGACCCAGTACTTC
CDR3aa: CASSPPFRQETQYF
len: 14
v_gene: TRBV18
d_gene: .
abundance: .
j_gene: TRBJ2-5

CDR3nt: TGTGCCAGCAGCCCGGGACTAGCGGGACTCGGTAACAATGAGCAGTTCTTC
CDR3aa: CASSPGLAGLGNNEQFF
len: 17
v_gene: TRBV11-2
d_gene: TRBD2
abundance: few
j_gene: TRBJ2-1

CDR3nt: TGTGCCAGCAGCCGGGACAGGGGTTCACCCCTCCACTTT
CDR3aa: CASSRDRGSPLHF
len: 13
v_gene: TRBV6-4
d_gene: TRBD1
abundance: .
j_gene: TRBJ1-6

CDR3nt: TGTGCCAGCAGCTCCCGGACAGCCTACGAGCAGTACTTC
CDR3aa: CASSSRTAYEQYF
len: 13
v_gene: TRBV7-2
d_gene: .
abundance: .
j_gene: TRBJ2-7